One T cell receptor (beta chain) is described in this entry. With V trimmed by 7 bases and J by 2 bases, 6 bases remained unmatched. CDR3 length: 14 residues. The V gene's germline CDR1 is SNHLY and CDR2 FYNNEI. These data come from a study of blood T cell repertoires in COVID-19. Across the study: Acute and convalescent COVID-19 specimens originated in the United States, Italy and Spain.

Method: immunoSEQ multiplex PCR; TCRdb's copy keeps in-frame clones and lacks some. The profile shows some 350,000 clones, around 87% of them singletons. Sequencing was performed on PBMCs or T cells enriched from blood (not recorded which). The chain joins TRBV2 to TRBJ2-7; the match to TRBD1 covers 9 bases. The TCR sequence derives from a woman in her twenties or thirties who had recovered from COVID-19. The CDR3 loop reads CASTTGQGAYEQYF. Here the CDR3 DNA reads TGTGCCAGCACCACGGGACAGGGAGCCTACGAGCAGTACTTC.